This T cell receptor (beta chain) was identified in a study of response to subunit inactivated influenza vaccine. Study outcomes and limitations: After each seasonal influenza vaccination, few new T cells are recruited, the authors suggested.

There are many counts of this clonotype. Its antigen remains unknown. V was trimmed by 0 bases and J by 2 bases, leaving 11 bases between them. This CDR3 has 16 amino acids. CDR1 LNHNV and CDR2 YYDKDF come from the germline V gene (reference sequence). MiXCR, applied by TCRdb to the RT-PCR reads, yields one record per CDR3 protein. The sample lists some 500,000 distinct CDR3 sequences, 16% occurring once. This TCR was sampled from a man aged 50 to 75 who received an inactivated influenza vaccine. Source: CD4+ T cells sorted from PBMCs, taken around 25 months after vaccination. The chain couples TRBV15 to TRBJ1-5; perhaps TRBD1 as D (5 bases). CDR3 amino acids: CATSRDYSGGNQPQHF. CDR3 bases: TGTGCCACCAGCAGAGATTATTCGGGGGGCAATCAGCCCCAGCATTTT.